The 16 T cell receptor beta chains given below trace back to one sample, sequenced in a study of T cell responses to AZD1222 COVID-19 vaccine. The method was immunoSEQ multiplex PCR; TCRdb's version includes in-frame clones alone and lacks a portion of them. The sample lists 120,000 or so clones, 75% to 90% occurring once. This sample comprised peripheral blood, obtained on day 0 of AZD1222 vaccination. All receptors come from an adult in good health.

This clone showed up just once. The rearrangement links TRBV7-9 to TRBJ2-3, with a possible D match to TRBD1 (6 bases). Per the germline V gene, CDR1 is SEHNR and CDR2 is FQNEAQ (reference sequence). The CDR3 totals 16 residues. Trimming removed 1 base at V and 0 bases at J, with 11 bases between. The CDR3, as DNA: TGTGCCAGCAGCTTAGGGAGGACAGCAAGCACAGATACGCAGTATTTT. The encoded protein is CASSLGRTASTDTQYF.

The chain joins TRBV19 to TRBJ1-2; 8 bases fit TRBD1. The germline V gene encodes CDR1 LNHDA and CDR2 SQIVND (reference sequence). With V trimmed by 6 bases and J by 8 bases, 8 bases remained unmatched. The CDR3 has 13 amino acids. In DNA form, the CDR3 reads TGTGCCAGTAGGTTGCAGGGGGCGACCGGCTACACCTTC. This gives the protein CASRLQGATGYTF.

The V and J genes are TRBV9 and TRBJ2-1, with a tentative D call TRBD2 (6 bases). Trimming left V 6 bases short and J 2 bases short, with 15 bases between. This CDR3 has 15 residues. Germline-derived CDR1 and CDR2 are SGDLS and YYNGEE. For the CDR3, the DNA is TGTGCCAGCACTGAGGACGGGAGCGCCTACAATGAGCAGTTCTTC. Translated, it gives CASTEDGSAYNEQFF.

This clone was recorded once. This rearrangement joins TRBV6-5 to TRBJ1-1; TRBD1 matches at 7 bases. Germline V gene lookup returns CDR1 MNHEY and CDR2 SVGAGI. CDR3 size: 16 residues. The J segment lost 2 bases and the V segment lost 0 bases, leaving 6 bases of the junction unmatched. CDR3 bases: TGTGCCAGCAGTTACTCGCCGGACAGGTTTAACACTGAAGCTTTCTTT. Translated, it gives CASSYSPDRFNTEAFF.

The V gene is TRBV5-4, the J gene TRBJ1-6, with D hard to call. The ends were cut back, 2 bases at V and 2 bases at J, with 8 bases in the middle. Germline V gene lookup returns CDR1 SGHNT and CDR2 YYREEE (reference sequence). The CDR3 totals 15 residues. The CDR3 loop is CASSLRETYNSPLHF. The CDR3 nucleotides read TGTGCCAGCAGCTTACGTGAGACCTATAATTCACCCCTCCACTTT.

The chain combines TRBV6-5 with TRBJ2-2; unclear D gene. The ends were cut back, 7 bases at V and 1 base at J, with 4 bases in the middle. Germline V gene sequence: CDR1 MNHEY, CDR2 SVGAGI. The CDR3 has 12 residues. CDR3 protein: CASKENTGELFF. The CDR3, as DNA: TGTGCCAGCAAAGAGAACACCGGGGAGCTGTTTTTT.

The table lists this clone with a few counts. V is TRBV19 and J is TRBJ1-5; 7 bases are shared with TRBD1. Germline CDR1 reads LNHDA; CDR2 reads SQIVND (reference sequence). The CDR3 totals 16 residues. The V segment lost 3 bases and the J segment 7 bases; nucleotides outside the gene matches: 12. CDR3 bases: TGTGCCAGTAGTATCCTACGACAGGGAGGGAGCCAGCCCCAGCATTTT. Translated, it gives CASSILRQGGSQPQHF.

V usage is TRBV11-3 and J usage is TRBJ1-2; the match to TRBD1 covers 11 bases. Looked up from germline, CDR1 is SGHNT and CDR2 is YENEEA. After removal of 8 bases from V and 3 bases from J, the junction contained 8 bases not matched to a gene. This CDR3 region has 15 residues. CDR3 nucleotide sequence: TGTGCCAGCCGGGACAGGGGGGATGGGGACTATGGCTACACCTTC. Translation gives CASRDRGDGDYGYTF.

The V gene is TRBV28, the J gene TRBJ2-3; 7 positions match TRBD2. V shed 6 bases, J shed 8 bases, and the junction held 5 bases outside the gene matches. The CDR3 covers 12 residues. Germline lookup yields CDR1 MDHEN and CDR2 SYDVKM. The CDR3 here is CASRTREGTQYF. CDR3 DNA: TGTGCCAGCAGGACCAGGGAGGGTACGCAGTATTTT.

The CDR3 coding sequence is TGTGCCACCAGACACCGGGACACTTACACCGGGGAGCTGTTTTTT. Residues: CATRHRDTYTGELFF. This chain connects TRBV24-1 to TRBJ2-2; D may be TRBD1 (6 bases). In germline, CDR1 is KGHDR, CDR2 SFDVKD. V lost 7 bases to trimming and J lost 3 bases, with 14 bases between them. The CDR3 runs 15 residues.

The chain uses TRBV30 and TRBJ1-3; 8 bases line up with TRBD1. The CDR3 runs 15 residues. V gave up 6 bases and J gave up 3 bases; unmatched junction bases: 10. The V gene's germline CDR1 is GTSNPN and CDR2 SVGIG (reference sequence). CDR3 protein: CACHIGTGGGNTIYF. The CDR3 bases are TGTGCCTGTCATATTGGGACAGGCGGTGGAAACACCATATATTTT. Together with reference TRBV30 and TRBJ1-3, the CDR3 gives the full variable domain: SQTIHQWPATLVQPVGSPLSLECTVEGTSNPNLYWYRQAAGRGLQLLFYSVGIGQISSEVPQNLSASRPQDRQFILSSKKLLLSDSGFYLCACHIGTGGGNTIYFGEGSWLTVV.

This chain links TRBV7-8 with TRBJ2-5, with unresolved D. The CDR3 runs 15 residues. Trimming shortened V by 4 bases and J by 0 bases, and 12 bases separated the two germline ends. Germline V lookup: CDR1 SGHVS, CDR2 FQNEAQ. The CDR3 here is CASSSSAPYQETQYF. CDR3 in DNA: TGTGCCAGCAGCTCCTCGGCCCCGTACCAAGAGACCCAGTACTTC.

The chain combines TRBV29-1 with TRBJ1-1; no reliable D call. Trimming shortened V by 4 bases and J by 4 bases, and 13 bases separated the two germline ends. CDR1 is SQVTM and CDR2 is ANQGSEA in the germline V gene. This CDR3 comprises 13 residues. The CDR3 loop is CSVVVWEFTEAFF. The CDR3 DNA reads as TGCAGCGTTGTAGTATGGGAATTCACTGAAGCTTTCTTT.

The chain has TRBV4-1 and TRBJ2-7; D possibly matches TRBD1 or TRBD2 (5 bases each). The CDR3 has 14 residues. Germline assignment: CDR1 MGHRA and CDR2 YSYEKL. The germline V and J ends were trimmed by 1 base and 6 bases, with 13 bases remaining between them. DNA of the CDR3: TGCGCCAGCAGCCAAGCGAGGGGCCCCCGCGAGCAGTACTTC. Protein product: CASSQARGPREQYF.

This clone has only one observation. The chain links TRBV28 to TRBJ1-1, with a tentative D call TRBD1 (6 bases). The length of the CDR3 is 14 residues. In germline, CDR1 is MDHEN, CDR2 SYDVKM. V was trimmed by 2 bases and J by 5 bases, leaving 12 bases between them. The CDR3 reads CASSLRGGGTEAFF. The CDR3 DNA is TGTGCCAGCAGTTTACGGGGAGGGGGGACTGAAGCTTTCTTT.

This rearrangement joins TRBV7-2 to TRBJ2-7; 7 positions match TRBD1. The CDR3 runs to 15 residues. Germline V CDR1 and CDR2: SGHTA, FQGNSA. Losses at the gene ends were 0 bases for V and 3 bases for J; bases not matched to a gene: 5. Here the CDR3 reads CASSLAPGQSYEQYF. CDR3 bases: TGTGCCAGCAGCTTAGCCCCGGGACAGAGCTACGAGCAGTACTTC.